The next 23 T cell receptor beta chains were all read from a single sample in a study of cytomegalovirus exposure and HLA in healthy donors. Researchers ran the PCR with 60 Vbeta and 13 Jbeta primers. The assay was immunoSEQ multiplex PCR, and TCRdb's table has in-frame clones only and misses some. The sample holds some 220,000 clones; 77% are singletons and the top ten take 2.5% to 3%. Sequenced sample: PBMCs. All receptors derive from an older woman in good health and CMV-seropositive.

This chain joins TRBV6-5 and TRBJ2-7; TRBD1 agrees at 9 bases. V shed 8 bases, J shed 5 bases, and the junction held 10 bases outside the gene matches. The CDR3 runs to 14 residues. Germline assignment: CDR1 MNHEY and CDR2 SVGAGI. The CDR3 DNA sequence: TGTGCCAGCCGAACGGGACAGGGAGGACACGAGCAGTACTTC. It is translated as CASRTGQGGHEQYF.

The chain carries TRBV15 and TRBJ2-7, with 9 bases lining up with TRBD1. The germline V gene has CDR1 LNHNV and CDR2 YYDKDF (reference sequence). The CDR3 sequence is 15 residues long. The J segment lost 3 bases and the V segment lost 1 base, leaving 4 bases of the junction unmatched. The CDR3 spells CATSRGGTGIYEQYF. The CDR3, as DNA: TGTGCCACCAGCAGAGGTGGGACAGGGATCTACGAGCAGTACTTC.

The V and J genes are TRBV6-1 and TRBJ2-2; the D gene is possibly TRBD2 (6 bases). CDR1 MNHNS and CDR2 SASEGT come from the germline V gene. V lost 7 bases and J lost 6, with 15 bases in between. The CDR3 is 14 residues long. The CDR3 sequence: CASTQVPGAGELFF. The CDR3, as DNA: TGTGCCAGCACCCAGGTGCCGGGGGCCGGGGAGCTGTTTTTT.

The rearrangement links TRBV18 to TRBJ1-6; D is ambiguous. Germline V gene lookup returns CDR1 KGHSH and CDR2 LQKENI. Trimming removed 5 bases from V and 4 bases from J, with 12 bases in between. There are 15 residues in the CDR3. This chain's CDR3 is CASSRHREYNSPLHF. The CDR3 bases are TGTGCCAGCTCAAGACACAGAGAATATAATTCACCCCTCCACTTT.

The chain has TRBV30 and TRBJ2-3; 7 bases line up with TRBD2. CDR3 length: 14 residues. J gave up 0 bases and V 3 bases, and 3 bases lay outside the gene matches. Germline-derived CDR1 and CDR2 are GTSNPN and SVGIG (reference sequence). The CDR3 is CAWRGRGSTDTQYF. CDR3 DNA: TGTGCCTGGAGGGGGAGGGGAAGCACAGATACGCAGTATTTT.

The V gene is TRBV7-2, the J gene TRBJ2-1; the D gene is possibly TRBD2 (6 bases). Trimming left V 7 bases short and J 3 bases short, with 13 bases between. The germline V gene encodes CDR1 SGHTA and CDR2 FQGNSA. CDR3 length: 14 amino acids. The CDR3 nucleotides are TGTGCCAGCACCTCCCCGGGGGTCTACAATGAGCAGTTCTTC. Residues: CASTSPGVYNEQFF. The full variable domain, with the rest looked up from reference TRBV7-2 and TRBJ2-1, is GAGVSQSPSNKVTEKGKDVELRCDPISGHTALYWYRQSLGQGLEFLIYFQGNSAPDKSGLPSDRFSAERTGGSVSTLTIQRTQQEDSAVYLCASTSPGVYNEQFFGPGTRLTVL.

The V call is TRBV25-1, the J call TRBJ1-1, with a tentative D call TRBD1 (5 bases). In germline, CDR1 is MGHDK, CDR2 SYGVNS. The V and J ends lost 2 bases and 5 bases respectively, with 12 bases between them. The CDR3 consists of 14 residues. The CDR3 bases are TGTGCCAGCAGTGAAGGGGGGGGTTGGACTGAAGCTTTCTTT. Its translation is CASSEGGGWTEAFF.

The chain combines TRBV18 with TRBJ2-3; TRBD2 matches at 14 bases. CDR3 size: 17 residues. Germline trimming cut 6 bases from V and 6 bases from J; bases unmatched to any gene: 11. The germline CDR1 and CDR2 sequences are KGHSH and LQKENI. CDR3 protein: CASSRRGTSGSLDTQYF. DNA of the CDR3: TGTGCCAGCTCCCGACGCGGGACTAGCGGGAGTCTTGATACGCAGTATTTT.

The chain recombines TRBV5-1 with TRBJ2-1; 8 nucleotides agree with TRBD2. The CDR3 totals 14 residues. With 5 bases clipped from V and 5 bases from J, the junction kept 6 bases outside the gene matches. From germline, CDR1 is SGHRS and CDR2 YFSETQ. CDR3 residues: CASRVAGSDNEQFF. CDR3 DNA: TGCGCCAGCAGAGTAGCGGGAAGCGACAATGAGCAGTTCTTC.

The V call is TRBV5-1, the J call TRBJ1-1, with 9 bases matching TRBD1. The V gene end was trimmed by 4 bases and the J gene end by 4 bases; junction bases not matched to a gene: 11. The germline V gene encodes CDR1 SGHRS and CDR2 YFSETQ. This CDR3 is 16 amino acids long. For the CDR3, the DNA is TGCGCCAGCAGCCCGACGGCGGGACAGGGTCGCACTGAAGCTTTCTTT. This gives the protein CASSPTAGQGRTEAFF.

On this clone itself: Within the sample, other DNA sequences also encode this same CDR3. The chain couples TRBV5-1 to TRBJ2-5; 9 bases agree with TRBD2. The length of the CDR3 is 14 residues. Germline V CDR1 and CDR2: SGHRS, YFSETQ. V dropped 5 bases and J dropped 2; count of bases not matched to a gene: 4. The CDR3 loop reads CASRPSGVQETQYF. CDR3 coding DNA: TGCGCCAGCAGGCCTAGCGGGGTACAAGAGACCCAGTACTTC.

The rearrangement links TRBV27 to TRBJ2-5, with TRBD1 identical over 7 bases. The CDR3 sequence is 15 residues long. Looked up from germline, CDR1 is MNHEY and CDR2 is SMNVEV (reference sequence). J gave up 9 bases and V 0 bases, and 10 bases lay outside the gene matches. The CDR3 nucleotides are TGTGCCAGCAGTTTATCTTATGATACTACAGGGGCCCAGTACTTC. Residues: CASSLSYDTTGAQYF.

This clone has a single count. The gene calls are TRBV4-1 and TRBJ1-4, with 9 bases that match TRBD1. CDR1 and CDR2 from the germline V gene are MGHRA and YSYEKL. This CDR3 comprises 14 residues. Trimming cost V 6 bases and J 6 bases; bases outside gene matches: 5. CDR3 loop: CASSRTGDHEKLFF. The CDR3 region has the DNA TGCGCCAGCAGTCGGACAGGGGATCATGAAAAACTGTTTTTT.

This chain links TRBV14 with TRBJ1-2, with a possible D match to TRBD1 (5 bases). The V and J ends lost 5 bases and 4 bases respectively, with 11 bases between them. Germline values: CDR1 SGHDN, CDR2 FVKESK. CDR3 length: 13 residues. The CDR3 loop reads CASSDRGSYGYTF. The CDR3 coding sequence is TGTGCCAGCAGCGATCGGGGGAGCTATGGCTACACCTTC.

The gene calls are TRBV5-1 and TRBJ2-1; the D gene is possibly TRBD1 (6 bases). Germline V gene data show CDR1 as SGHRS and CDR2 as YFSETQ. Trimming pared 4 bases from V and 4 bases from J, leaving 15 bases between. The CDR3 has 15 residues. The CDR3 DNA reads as TGCGCCAGCAGCCTGCGACAGGAGATATACAATGAGCAGTTCTTC. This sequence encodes CASSLRQEIYNEQFF. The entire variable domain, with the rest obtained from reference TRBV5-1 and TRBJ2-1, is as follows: KAGVTQTPRYLIKTRGQQVTLSCSPISGHRSVSWYQQTPGQGLQFLFEYFSETQRNKGNFPGRFSGRQFSNSRSEMNVSTLELGDSALYLCASSLRQEIYNEQFFGPGTRLTVL.

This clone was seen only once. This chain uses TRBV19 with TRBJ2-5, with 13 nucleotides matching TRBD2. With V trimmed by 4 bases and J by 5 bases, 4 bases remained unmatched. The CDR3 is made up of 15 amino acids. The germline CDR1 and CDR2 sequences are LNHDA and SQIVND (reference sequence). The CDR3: CASSTSGLAGETQYF. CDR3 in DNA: TGTGCCAGTAGTACCTCGGGACTAGCGGGGGAGACCCAGTACTTC.

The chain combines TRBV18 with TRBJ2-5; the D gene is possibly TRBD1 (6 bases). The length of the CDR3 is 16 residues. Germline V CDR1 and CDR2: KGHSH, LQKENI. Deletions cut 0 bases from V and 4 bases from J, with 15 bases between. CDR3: CASSPPLSQGTETQYF. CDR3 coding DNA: TGTGCCAGCTCACCACCTTTATCTCAGGGGACAGAGACCCAGTACTTC.

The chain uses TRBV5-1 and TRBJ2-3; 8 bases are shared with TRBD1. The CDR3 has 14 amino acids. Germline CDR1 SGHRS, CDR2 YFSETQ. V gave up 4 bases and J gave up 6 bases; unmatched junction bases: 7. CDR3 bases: TGCGCCAGCAGCCCCCAGGGGGCGGGGGATACGCAGTATTTT. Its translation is CASSPQGAGDTQYF.

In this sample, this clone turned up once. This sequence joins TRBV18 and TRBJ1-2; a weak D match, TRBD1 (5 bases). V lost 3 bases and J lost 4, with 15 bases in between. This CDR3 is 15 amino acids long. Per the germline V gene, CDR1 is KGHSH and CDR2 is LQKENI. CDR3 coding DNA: TGTGCCAGCTCACCCATCGACAGAGAGAGCTATGGCTACACCTTC. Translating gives CASSPIDRESYGYTF.

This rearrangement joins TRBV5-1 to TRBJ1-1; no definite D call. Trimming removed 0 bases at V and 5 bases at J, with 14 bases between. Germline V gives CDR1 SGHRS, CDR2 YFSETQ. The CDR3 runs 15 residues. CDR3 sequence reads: CASSLVLAGETEAFF. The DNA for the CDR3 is TGCGCCAGCAGCTTGGTTCTGGCCGGGGAAACTGAAGCTTTCTTT.

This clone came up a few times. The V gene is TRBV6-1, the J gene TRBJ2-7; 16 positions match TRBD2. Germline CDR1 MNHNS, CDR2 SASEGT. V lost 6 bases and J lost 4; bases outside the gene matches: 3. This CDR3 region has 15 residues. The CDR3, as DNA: TGTGCCAGCAGGAAGGGACTAGCGGGAGGGTACGAGCAGTACTTC. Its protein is CASRKGLAGGYEQYF.

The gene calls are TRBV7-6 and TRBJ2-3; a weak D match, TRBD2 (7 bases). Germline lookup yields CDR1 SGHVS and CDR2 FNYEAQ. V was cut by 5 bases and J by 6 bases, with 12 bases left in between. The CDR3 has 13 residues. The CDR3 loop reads CASSPGGRDTQYF. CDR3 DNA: TGTGCCAGCAGCCCCGGGGGGCGGGATACGCAGTATTTT.

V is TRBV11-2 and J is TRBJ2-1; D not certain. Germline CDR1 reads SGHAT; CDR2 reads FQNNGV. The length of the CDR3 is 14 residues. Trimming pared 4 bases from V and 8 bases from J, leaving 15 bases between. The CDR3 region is CASSSPTQRYEQFF. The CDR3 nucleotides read TGTGCCAGCAGCTCCCCTACTCAGCGCTATGAGCAGTTCTTC.